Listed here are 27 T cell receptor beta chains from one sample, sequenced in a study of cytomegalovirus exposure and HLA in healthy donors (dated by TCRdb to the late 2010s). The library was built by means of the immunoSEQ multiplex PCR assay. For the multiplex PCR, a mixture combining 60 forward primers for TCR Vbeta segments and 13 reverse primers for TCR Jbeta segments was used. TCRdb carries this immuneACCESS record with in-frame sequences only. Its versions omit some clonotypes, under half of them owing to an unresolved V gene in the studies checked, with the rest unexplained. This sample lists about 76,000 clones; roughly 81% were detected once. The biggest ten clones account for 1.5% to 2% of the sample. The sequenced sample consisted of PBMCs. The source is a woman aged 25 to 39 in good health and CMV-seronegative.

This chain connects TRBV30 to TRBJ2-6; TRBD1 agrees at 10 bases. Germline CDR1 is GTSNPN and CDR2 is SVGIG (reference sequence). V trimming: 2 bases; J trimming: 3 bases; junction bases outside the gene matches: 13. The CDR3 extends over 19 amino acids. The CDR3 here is CAWSSQSWDRGDGANVLTF. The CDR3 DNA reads TGTGCCTGGAGTAGCCAGAGTTGGGACAGGGGCGATGGGGCCAACGTCCTGACTTTC.

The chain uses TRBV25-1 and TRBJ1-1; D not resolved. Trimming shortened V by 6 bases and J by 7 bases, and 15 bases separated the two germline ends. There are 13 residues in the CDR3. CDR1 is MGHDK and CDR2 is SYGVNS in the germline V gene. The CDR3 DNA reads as TGTGCCAGCAGCCAAACCGCGGGGATTGAAGCTTTCTTT. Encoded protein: CASSQTAGIEAFF.

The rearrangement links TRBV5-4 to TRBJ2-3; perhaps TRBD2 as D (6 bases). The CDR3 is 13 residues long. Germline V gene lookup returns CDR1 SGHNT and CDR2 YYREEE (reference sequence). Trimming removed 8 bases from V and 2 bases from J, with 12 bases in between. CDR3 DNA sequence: TGTGCCAGTGGACGGACTATCACAGATACGCAGTATTTT. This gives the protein CASGRTITDTQYF.

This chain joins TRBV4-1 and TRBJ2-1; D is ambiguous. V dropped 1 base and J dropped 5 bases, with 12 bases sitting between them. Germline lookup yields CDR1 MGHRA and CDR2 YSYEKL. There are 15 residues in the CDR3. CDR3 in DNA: TGCGCCAGCAGCCAAGGGCCAAGTCTGGACAATGAGCAGTTCTTC. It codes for CASSQGPSLDNEQFF.

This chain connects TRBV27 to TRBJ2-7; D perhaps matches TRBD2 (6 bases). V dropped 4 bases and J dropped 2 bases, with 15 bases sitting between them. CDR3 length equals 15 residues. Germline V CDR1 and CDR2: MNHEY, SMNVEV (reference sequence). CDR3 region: CASSSPLGRAYEQYF. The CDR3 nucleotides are TGTGCCAGCAGTTCCCCCCTCGGGAGAGCCTACGAGCAGTACTTC.

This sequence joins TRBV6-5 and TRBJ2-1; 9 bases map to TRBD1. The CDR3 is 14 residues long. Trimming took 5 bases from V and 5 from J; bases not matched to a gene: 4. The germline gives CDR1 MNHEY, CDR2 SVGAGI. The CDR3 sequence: CASSPGQGHNEQFF. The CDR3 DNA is TGTGCCAGCAGTCCGGGACAGGGTCACAATGAGCAGTTCTTC.

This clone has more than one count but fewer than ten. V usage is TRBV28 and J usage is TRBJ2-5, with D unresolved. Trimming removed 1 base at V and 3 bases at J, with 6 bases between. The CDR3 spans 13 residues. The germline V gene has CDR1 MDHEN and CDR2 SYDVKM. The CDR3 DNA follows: TGTGCCAGCAGTTTATCAACAGAAGAGACCCAGTACTTC. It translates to CASSLSTEETQYF.

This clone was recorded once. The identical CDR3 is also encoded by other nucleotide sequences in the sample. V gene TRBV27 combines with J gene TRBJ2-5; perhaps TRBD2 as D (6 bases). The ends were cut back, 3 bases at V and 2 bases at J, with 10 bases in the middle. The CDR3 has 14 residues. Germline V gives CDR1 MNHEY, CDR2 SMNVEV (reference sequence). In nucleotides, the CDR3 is TGTGCCAGCAGTTTCCTGGCGGGGCAAGAGACCCAGTACTTC. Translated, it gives CASSFLAGQETQYF.

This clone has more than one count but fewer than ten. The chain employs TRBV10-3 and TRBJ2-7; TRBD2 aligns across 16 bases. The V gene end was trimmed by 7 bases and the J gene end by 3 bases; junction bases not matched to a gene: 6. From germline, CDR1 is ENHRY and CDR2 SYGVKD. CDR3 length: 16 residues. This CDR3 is CAITGTSGRAGYEQYF. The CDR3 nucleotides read TGTGCCATCACTGGGACTAGCGGGAGGGCGGGCTACGAGCAGTACTTC.

The CDR3 sequence: CASSVGPRGTDTEAFF. The DNA for the CDR3 is TGTGCCAGCAGCGTAGGTCCCCGGGGGACGGACACTGAAGCTTTCTTT. The V gene is TRBV9, the J gene TRBJ1-1, with a possible D match to TRBD1 (5 bases). Between the trimmed V and J ends, which lost 0 bases and 3 bases, there was a span of 15 bases. This CDR3 spans 16 amino acids. Germline V gene lookup returns CDR1 SGDLS and CDR2 YYNGEE.

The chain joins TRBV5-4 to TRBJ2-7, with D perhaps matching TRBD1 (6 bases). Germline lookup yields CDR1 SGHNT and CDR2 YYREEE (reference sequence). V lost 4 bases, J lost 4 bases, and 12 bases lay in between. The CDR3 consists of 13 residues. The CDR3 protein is CASSRTEDYEQYF. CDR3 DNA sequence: TGTGCCAGCAGCAGGACAGAAGATTACGAGCAGTACTTC.

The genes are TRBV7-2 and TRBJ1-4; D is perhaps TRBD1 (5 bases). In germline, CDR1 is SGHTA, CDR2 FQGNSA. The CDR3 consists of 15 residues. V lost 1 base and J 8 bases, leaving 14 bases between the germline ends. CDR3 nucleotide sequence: TGTGCCAGCAGCTTAGGGCCGGGACTGACCGAAAAACTGTTTTTT. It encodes CASSLGPGLTEKLFF.

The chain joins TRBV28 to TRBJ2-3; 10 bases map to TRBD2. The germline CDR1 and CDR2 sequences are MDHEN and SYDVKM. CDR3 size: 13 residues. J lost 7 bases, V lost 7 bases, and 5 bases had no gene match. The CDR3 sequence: CASTPSGRNTQYF. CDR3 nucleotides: TGTGCCAGCACCCCTAGCGGGAGAAATACGCAGTATTTT.

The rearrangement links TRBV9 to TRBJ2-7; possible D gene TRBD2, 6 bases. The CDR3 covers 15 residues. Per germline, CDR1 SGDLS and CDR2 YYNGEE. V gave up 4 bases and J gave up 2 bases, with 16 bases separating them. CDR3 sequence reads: CASSTTPSATYEQYF. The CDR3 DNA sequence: TGTGCCAGCAGCACCACCCCTAGCGCGACCTACGAGCAGTACTTC. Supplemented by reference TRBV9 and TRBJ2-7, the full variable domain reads DSGVTQTPKHLITATGQRVTLRCSPRSGDLSVYWYQQSLDQGLQFLIQYYNGEERAKGNILERFSAQQFPDLHSELNLSSLELGDSALYFCASSTTPSATYEQYFGPGTRLTVT.

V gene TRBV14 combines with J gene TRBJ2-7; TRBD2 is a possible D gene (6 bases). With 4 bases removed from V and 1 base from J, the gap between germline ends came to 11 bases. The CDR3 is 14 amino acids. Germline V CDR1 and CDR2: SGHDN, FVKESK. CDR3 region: CASSPRRGSYEQYF. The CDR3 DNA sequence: TGTGCCAGCAGCCCCAGGCGGGGATCCTACGAGCAGTACTTC.

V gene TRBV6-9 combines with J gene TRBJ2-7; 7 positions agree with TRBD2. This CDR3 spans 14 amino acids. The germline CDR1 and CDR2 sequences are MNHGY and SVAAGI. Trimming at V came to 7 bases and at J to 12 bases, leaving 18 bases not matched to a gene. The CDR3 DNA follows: TGTGCCAGCACAGACCGGGGACTACAACACCCGCTGTACTTC. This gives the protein CASTDRGLQHPLYF.

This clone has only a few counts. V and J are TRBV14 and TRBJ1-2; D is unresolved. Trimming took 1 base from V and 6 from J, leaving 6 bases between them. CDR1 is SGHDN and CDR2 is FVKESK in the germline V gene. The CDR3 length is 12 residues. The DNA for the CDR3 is TGTGCCAGCAGCCAAGTGGGCCATGGCTACACCTTC. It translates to CASSQVGHGYTF.

CDR3 coding DNA: TGCGCCAGCAGCCAAGAACCCGGGTATGGCTACACCTTC. It is translated as CASSQEPGYGYTF. This chain connects TRBV4-3 to TRBJ1-2, with D uncertain. In germline, CDR1 is LGHNA, CDR2 YSLEER. Deletions cut 0 bases from V and 5 bases from J, with 7 bases between. There are 13 residues in the CDR3.

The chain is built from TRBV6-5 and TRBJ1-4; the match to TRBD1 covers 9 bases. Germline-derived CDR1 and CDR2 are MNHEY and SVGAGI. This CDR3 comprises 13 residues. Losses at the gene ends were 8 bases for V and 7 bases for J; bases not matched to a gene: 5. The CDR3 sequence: CASGRDRAEKLFF. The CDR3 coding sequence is TGTGCCAGCGGCCGGGACAGGGCTGAAAAACTGTTTTTT.

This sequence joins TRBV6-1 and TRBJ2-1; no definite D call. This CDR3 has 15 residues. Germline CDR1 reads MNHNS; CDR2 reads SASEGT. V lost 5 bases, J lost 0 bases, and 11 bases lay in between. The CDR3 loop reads CASSPLPSSYNEQFF. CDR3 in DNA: TGTGCCAGCAGTCCCCTCCCGAGCTCCTACAATGAGCAGTTCTTC.

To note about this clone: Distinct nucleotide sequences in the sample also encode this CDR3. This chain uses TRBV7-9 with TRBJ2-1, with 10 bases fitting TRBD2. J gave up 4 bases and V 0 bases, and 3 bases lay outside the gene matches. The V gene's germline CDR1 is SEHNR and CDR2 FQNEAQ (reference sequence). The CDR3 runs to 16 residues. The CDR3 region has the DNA TGTGCCAGCAGCTTAGCCCTAGCGGGAGTTTACAATGAGCAGTTCTTC. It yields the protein CASSLALAGVYNEQFF.

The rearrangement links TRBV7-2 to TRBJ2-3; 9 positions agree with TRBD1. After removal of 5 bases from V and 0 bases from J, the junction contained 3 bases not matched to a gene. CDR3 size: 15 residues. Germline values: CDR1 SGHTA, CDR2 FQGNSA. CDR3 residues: CASSRTGVSTDTQYF. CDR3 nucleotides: TGTGCCAGCAGCCGGACAGGGGTTAGCACAGATACGCAGTATTTT. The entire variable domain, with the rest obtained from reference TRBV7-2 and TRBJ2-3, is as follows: GAGVSQSPSNKVTEKGKDVELRCDPISGHTALYWYRQSLGQGLEFLIYFQGNSAPDKSGLPSDRFSAERTGGSVSTLTIQRTQQEDSAVYLCASSRTGVSTDTQYFGPGTRLTVL.

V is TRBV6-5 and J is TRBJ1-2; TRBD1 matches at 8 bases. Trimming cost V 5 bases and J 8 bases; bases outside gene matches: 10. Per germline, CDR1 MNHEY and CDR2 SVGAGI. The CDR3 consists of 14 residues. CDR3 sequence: CASSRGQGVGGYTF. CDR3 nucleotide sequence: TGTGCCAGCAGTCGTGGACAGGGTGTAGGAGGCTACACCTTC.

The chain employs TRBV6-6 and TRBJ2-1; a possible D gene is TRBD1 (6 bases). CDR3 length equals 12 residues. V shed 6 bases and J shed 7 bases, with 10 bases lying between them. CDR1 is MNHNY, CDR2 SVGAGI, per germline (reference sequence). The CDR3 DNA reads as TGTGCCAGCAGCCGGACAGTTAATGAGCAGTTCTTC. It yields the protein CASSRTVNEQFF.

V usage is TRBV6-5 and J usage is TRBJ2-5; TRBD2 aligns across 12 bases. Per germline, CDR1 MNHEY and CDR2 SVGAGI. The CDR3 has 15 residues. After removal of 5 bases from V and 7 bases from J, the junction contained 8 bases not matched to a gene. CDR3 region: CASSPSTSGRGTQYF. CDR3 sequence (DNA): TGTGCCAGCAGTCCTTCGACTAGCGGGAGAGGGACCCAGTACTTC.

The CDR3 loop reads CASSQFCERPSPAGSYNSPLHF. CDR3 coding DNA: TGTGCCAGCAGCCAATTCTGCGAGAGGCCCTCACCGGCGGGGTCCTATAATTCACCCCTCCACTTT. The rearrangement joins TRBV21-1 to TRBJ1-6. TRBV21-1 is a pseudogene locus. This CDR3 has 22 residues.

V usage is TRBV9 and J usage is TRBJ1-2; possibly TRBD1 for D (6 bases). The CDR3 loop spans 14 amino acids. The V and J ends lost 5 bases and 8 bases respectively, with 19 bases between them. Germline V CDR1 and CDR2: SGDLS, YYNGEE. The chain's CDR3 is CASRKTGSQMGYTF. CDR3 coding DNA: TGTGCCAGCAGGAAAACAGGGTCTCAGATGGGCTACACCTTC.